This T cell receptor beta chain was captured in a study of blood T cell repertoires in COVID-19. In the study overall: Material from acute and convalescent COVID-19 was sourced from the United States, Italy and Spain.

Methods used by the authors: Reference gene primers were amplified, and this amplification served to estimate nucleated cell counts. The data were produced by immunoSEQ multiplex PCR, yet TCRdb's version contains in-frame clones alone and is incomplete. D and trimming were read from the DNA, whereas the V and J calls and clone size are those reported in that table. The sample records 200,000 or so clones, 86% being singletons. Individuals drawn from 24 US areas were roughly 18 to 100 years old. Participants reported their clinical history, and cohort assignment relied on those reports. CDR1 and CDR2 from the germline V gene are SEHNR and FQNEAQ (reference sequence). This CDR3 region has 13 residues. Trimming removed 5 bases at V and 0 bases at J, with 7 bases between.

This sequence was found in a woman aged 40 to 49 with acute COVID-19. V gene TRBV7-9 combines with J gene TRBJ1-1; D gene uncertain. Sequencing was performed on PBMCs or T cells enriched from blood (not recorded which). DNA of the CDR3: TGTGCCAGCAGCCCAAAAATGAACACTGAAGCTTTCTTT. Its translation: CASSPKMNTEAFF. Complete variable domain (other parts from reference TRBV7-9 and TRBJ1-1): DTGVSQNPRHKITKRGQNVTFRCDPISEHNRLYWYRQTLGQGPEFLTYFQNEAQLEKSRLLSDRFSAERPKGSFSTLEIQRTEQGDSAMYLCASSPKMNTEAFFGQGTRLTVV.